One sample yielded the 25 T cell receptor beta chains listed below, sequenced in a study of T cells after somatic rescue of genetic block. Profiling relied on immunoSEQ multiplex PCR, and the TCRdb table lists in-frame clones only, not all of them. The top ten hold about 3% of the sample, which has tens of thousands of clones, approximately 90% seen once. Sample: peripheral blood mononuclear cells (PBMCs). The source is a man aged 25 to 40.

This sequence joins TRBV7-2 and TRBJ2-1, with TRBD2 identical over 7 bases. This CDR3 comprises 17 residues. From germline, CDR1 is SGHTA and CDR2 FQGNSA. V was pared by 5 bases and J by 5 bases, with 15 bases of the junction left unmatched. CDR3 nucleotides: TGTGCCAGCAGCGAGCAGAACAGGACTAGGAGAAACAATGAGCAGTTCTTC. Its translation is CASSEQNRTRRNNEQFF.

The CDR3 region is CASSEQGEGEKLFF. CDR3 coding DNA: TGTGCCAGCAGTGAGCAGGGCGAGGGTGAAAAACTGTTTTTT. This sequence joins TRBV28 and TRBJ1-4; the D gene is possibly TRBD1 (5 bases). V lost 5 bases to trimming and J lost 7 bases, with 14 bases between them. This CDR3 comprises 14 residues. CDR1 is MDHEN and CDR2 is SYDVKM in the germline V gene.

The rearrangement links TRBV9 to TRBJ2-2, with TRBD2 matching over 9 bases. This CDR3 has 16 residues. CDR1 and CDR2 (germline): SGDLS, YYNGEE. V gave up 0 bases and J gave up 3 bases; unmatched junction bases: 3. CDR3 loop: CASSVARTSDTGELFF. CDR3 nucleotides: TGTGCCAGCAGCGTAGCTAGGACTAGCGACACCGGGGAGCTGTTTTTT. Combining the CDR3 with reference TRBV9 and TRBJ2-2 gives the whole variable domain DSGVTQTPKHLITATGQRVTLRCSPRSGDLSVYWYQQSLDQGLQFLIQYYNGEERAKGNILERFSAQQFPDLHSELNLSSLELGDSALYFCASSVARTSDTGELFFGEGSRLTVL.

The rearrangement links TRBV7-6 to TRBJ2-2, with 9 nucleotides matching TRBD1. CDR1 SGHVS and CDR2 FNYEAQ come from the germline V gene. With 5 bases clipped from V and 0 bases from J, the junction kept 4 bases outside the gene matches. This CDR3 region has 16 residues. The CDR3, as DNA: TGTGCCAGCAGCCGGGGGACAGGGCCGAACACCGGGGAGCTGTTTTTT. Translating it yields CASSRGTGPNTGELFF.

V is TRBV28 and J is TRBJ1-5, with D perhaps TRBD1 (6 bases). CDR3 length: 17 amino acids. Germline CDR1 MDHEN, CDR2 SYDVKM. V lost 5 bases and J 7 bases, leaving 24 bases between the germline ends. CDR3 sequence: CASSQFQQRGGRQPQHF. CDR3 DNA sequence: TGTGCCAGCAGTCAGTTTCAACAACGAGGGGGGCGACAGCCCCAGCATTTT.

The gene calls are TRBV6-5 and TRBJ2-2; D uncertain. Germline lookup yields CDR1 MNHEY and CDR2 SVGAGI. This CDR3 is built from 14 residues. Trimming pared 6 bases from V and 6 bases from J, leaving 14 bases between. CDR3 nucleotides: TGTGCCAGCAGCCCGATCCATGGCGCCGGGGAGCTGTTTTTT. Protein: CASSPIHGAGELFF.

The chain combines TRBV18 with TRBJ1-5, with a possible D match to TRBD1 (5 bases). V was trimmed by 3 bases and J by 4 bases, leaving 7 bases between them. The germline gives CDR1 KGHSH, CDR2 LQKENI. The CDR3 loop spans 13 amino acids. The CDR3 coding sequence is TGTGCCAGCTCACCGGGGGGAAATCAGCCCCAGCATTTT. Translation gives CASSPGGNQPQHF.

The chain is built from TRBV2 and TRBJ2-7; D gene uncertain. Per germline, CDR1 SNHLY and CDR2 FYNNEI. Trimming stripped 9 bases from V and 0 bases from J, with 15 bases between. CDR3 length: 14 amino acids. The CDR3 region is CARGSTAISYEQYF. CDR3 DNA: TGTGCCAGGGGTAGTACGGCTATCTCCTACGAGCAGTACTTC. Variable domain in full (rest from reference TRBV2 and TRBJ2-7): EPEVTQTPSHQVTQMGQEVILRCVPISNHLYFYWYRQILGQKVEFLVSFYNNEISEKSEIFDDQFSVERPDGSNFTLKIRSTKLEDSAMYFCARGSTAISYEQYFGPGTRLTVT.

The rearrangement uses TRBV30 and TRBJ2-5; D gene unclear. Germline lookup yields CDR1 GTSNPN and CDR2 SVGIG (reference sequence). This CDR3 has 12 residues. The V and J ends lost 2 bases and 5 bases respectively, with 9 bases between them. CDR3: CAWSSSGETQYF. The DNA for the CDR3 is TGTGCCTGGAGTTCTTCCGGGGAGACCCAGTACTTC.

DNA of the CDR3: TGTGCCAGCAGCTTAGCAAGAGACCAAGAGACCCAGTACTTC. This codes for CASSLARDQETQYF. This chain links TRBV7-9 with TRBJ2-5; unclear D gene. CDR3 length: 14 residues. Trimming removed 0 bases from V and 0 bases from J, with 5 bases in between. The germline CDR1 and CDR2 sequences are SEHNR and FQNEAQ (reference sequence). The variable domain in full, with the rest retrieved from reference TRBV7-9 and TRBJ2-5, is DTGVSQNPRHKITKRGQNVTFRCDPISEHNRLYWYRQTLGQGPEFLTYFQNEAQLEKSRLLSDRFSAERPKGSFSTLEIQRTEQGDSAMYLCASSLARDQETQYFGPGTRLLVL.

V and J are TRBV4-1 and TRBJ1-3; 8 bases are a match to TRBD1. The CDR3 consists of 16 residues. Germline V gene sequence: CDR1 MGHRA, CDR2 YSYEKL. The junction had 8 bases not matched to a gene; V was cut back by 4 bases and J by 3 bases. The CDR3 loop is CASSLLQGVVGNTIYF. The CDR3, as DNA: TGCGCCAGCAGCCTCCTACAGGGGGTCGTTGGAAACACCATATATTTT.

The chain couples TRBV5-4 to TRBJ1-2, with D perhaps TRBD1 (6 bases). The CDR3 contains 15 residues. From germline, CDR1 is SGHNT and CDR2 YYREEE (reference sequence). The germline V and J ends were trimmed by 3 bases and 4 bases, with 16 bases remaining between them. The DNA of the CDR3 is TGTGCCAGCAGCTCGGGACAAACCGTTGTCTATGGCTACACCTTC. Translating gives CASSSGQTVVYGYTF.

The rearrangement uses TRBV30 and TRBJ2-2, with D uncertain. Trimming shortened V by 0 bases and J by 5 bases, and 10 bases separated the two germline ends. This CDR3 is built from 14 residues. CDR1 and CDR2 (germline): GTSNPN, SVGIG (reference sequence). The CDR3 here is CAWSVGPGTGELFF. For the CDR3, the DNA is TGTGCCTGGAGTGTAGGGCCAGGAACCGGGGAGCTGTTTTTT.

V is TRBV7-9 and J is TRBJ2-7; 10 positions agree with TRBD1. The CDR3 length is 15 residues. With V trimmed by 5 bases and J by 0 bases, 4 bases remained unmatched. Looked up from germline, CDR1 is SEHNR and CDR2 is FQNEAQ (reference sequence). DNA of the CDR3: TGTGCCAGCAGCCGGGACAGGGGCAACTCCTACGAGCAGTACTTC. It codes for CASSRDRGNSYEQYF.

The V and J genes are TRBV4-1 and TRBJ2-7; perhaps TRBD2 as D (5 bases). With 2 bases removed from V and 1 base from J, the gap between germline ends came to 12 bases. The V gene's germline CDR1 is MGHRA and CDR2 YSYEKL. CDR3 size: 15 residues. CDR3 sequence: CASSQFGPGSYEQYF. The CDR3 bases are TGCGCCAGCAGCCAATTTGGCCCGGGGTCCTACGAGCAGTACTTC.

The chain carries TRBV4-2 and TRBJ1-6; TRBD1 aligns across 7 bases. CDR1 LGHNA and CDR2 YNFKEQ come from the germline V gene. The J segment lost 7 bases and the V segment lost 0 bases, leaving 15 bases of the junction unmatched. The length of the CDR3 is 19 residues. The CDR3 reads CASSQEVARQGEKNSPLHF. In DNA, the CDR3 is TGTGCCAGCAGCCAAGAAGTCGCGAGGCAGGGGGAGAAGAATTCACCCCTCCACTTT.

V is TRBV5-1 and J is TRBJ1-2; D call uncertain. Germline V lookup: CDR1 SGHRS, CDR2 YFSETQ. V was trimmed by 2 bases and J by 4 bases, leaving 9 bases between them. The CDR3 contains 13 residues. This CDR3 reads CASSFQDTYGYTF. The CDR3 nucleotides are TGCGCCAGCAGCTTTCAAGACACCTATGGCTACACCTTC.

This sequence joins TRBV5-5 and TRBJ1-5, with D uncertain. Germline V lookup: CDR1 SGHKS, CDR2 YYEKEE (reference sequence). Trimming removed 0 bases from V and 3 bases from J, with 10 bases in between. The CDR3 extends over 15 amino acids. CDR3 nucleotides: TGTGCCAGCAGCTTGGGAGGCTACTCCAATCAGCCCCAGCATTTT. This gives the protein CASSLGGYSNQPQHF.

The genes are TRBV10-3 and TRBJ2-7; 11 nucleotides match TRBD1. With 7 bases clipped from V and 7 bases from J, the junction kept 6 bases outside the gene matches. The CDR3 has 13 residues. The germline gives CDR1 ENHRY, CDR2 SYGVKD. CDR3: CAINGQGAGEQYF. CDR3 in DNA: TGTGCCATCAATGGACAGGGGGCGGGTGAGCAGTACTTC.

The CDR3 protein is CASSATGFGAPSEQFF. CDR3 bases: TGTGCCAGCAGCGCGACAGGGTTTGGGGCACCAAGTGAGCAGTTCTTC. The chain combines TRBV9 with TRBJ2-1, with 7 bases aligning to TRBD1. J was trimmed by 9 bases and V by 3 bases; bases with no gene match: 15. This CDR3 has 16 amino acids. CDR1 and CDR2 from the germline V gene are SGDLS and YYNGEE. Using reference TRBV9 and TRBJ2-1 for the parts outside the CDR3, the full variable domain is DSGVTQTPKHLITATGQRVTLRCSPRSGDLSVYWYQQSLDQGLQFLIQYYNGEERAKGNILERFSAQQFPDLHSELNLSSLELGDSALYFCASSATGFGAPSEQFFGPGTRLTVL.

The gene calls are TRBV7-3 and TRBJ2-2; D is possibly TRBD1 or TRBD2 (5 bases each). Trimming took 0 bases from V and 4 from J, leaving 6 bases between them. Germline assignment: CDR1 SGHTA and CDR2 FQGTGA. The CDR3 has 14 amino acids. The CDR3 DNA reads TGTGCCAGCAGCTTAACCGGGACCACCGGGGAGCTGTTTTTT. The encoded protein is CASSLTGTTGELFF.

The chain has TRBV6-5 and TRBJ1-5; a possible D gene is TRBD1 (6 bases). The V gene lost 1 base and the J gene lost 6 bases, with 13 bases spanning the gap. Germline CDR1 is MNHEY and CDR2 is SVGAGI. This CDR3 region has 15 residues. The CDR3 DNA reads as TGTGCCAGCAGTTACTTAGCAGGGGCTGGTCAGCCCCAGCATTTT. It specifies CASSYLAGAGQPQHF.

The rearrangement links TRBV6-4 to TRBJ2-4; D may be TRBD2 (6 bases). The CDR3 sequence is 16 residues long. Germline V gene lookup returns CDR1 MRHNA and CDR2 SNTAGT. V gave up 8 bases and J gave up 5 bases, with 22 bases separating them. The CDR3 bases are TGTGCCAGCGTGGCCCCGGAGGAGGGTAGCCAAAACATTCAGTACTTC. Translated: CASVAPEEGSQNIQYF.

The V gene is TRBV11-2, the J gene TRBJ1-5; D ambiguous. Trimming stripped 0 bases from V and 6 bases from J, with 6 bases between. The CDR3 has 13 residues. The V gene's germline CDR1 is SGHAT and CDR2 FQNNGV. The chain's CDR3 is CASSLDLSQPQHF. The CDR3 DNA reads as TGTGCCAGCAGCTTAGATTTAAGTCAGCCCCAGCATTTT.

This rearrangement joins TRBV10-3 to TRBJ2-1; TRBD2 matches 7 bases. Germline trimming cut 3 bases from V and 6 bases from J; bases unmatched to any gene: 11. CDR1 and CDR2 from the germline V gene are ENHRY and SYGVKD. This CDR3 is built from 16 residues. This CDR3 reads CAISEASGSGANEQFF. In nucleotides, the CDR3 is TGTGCCATCAGTGAAGCCTCCGGGAGCGGGGCCAATGAGCAGTTCTTC.